These 10 T cell receptor beta chains were sequenced from one sample in a study of cytomegalovirus exposure and HLA in healthy donors. Both 60 Vbeta primers and 13 Jbeta primers went into the PCR. Method: immunoSEQ multiplex PCR; TCRdb's copy keeps in-frame clones and lacks some. The data show 150,000 to 200,000 clones, around 83% seen once. The sequenced sample was PBMCs. These receptors originate from a young woman in good health and CMV-seronegative.

This rearrangement joins TRBV27 to TRBJ2-3; 13 positions match TRBD2. The V gene end was trimmed by 5 bases and the J gene end by 7 bases; junction bases not matched to a gene: 3. The length of the CDR3 is 14 residues. CDR1 is MNHEY, CDR2 SMNVEV, per germline (reference sequence). The CDR3 DNA reads as TGTGCCAGCAGTGGGACTAGCGGGAAGAATACGCAGTATTTT. Its protein product is CASSGTSGKNTQYF.

The chain uses TRBV29-1 and TRBJ1-4; the D gene is possibly TRBD1 (5 bases). Germline loops: CDR1 SQVTM, CDR2 ANQGSEA. V lost 1 base and J lost 0, with 12 bases in between. The CDR3 extends over 16 amino acids. DNA for the CDR3: TGCAGCGTTGAAGGTGAAGAAGGGGCAACTAATGAAAAACTGTTTTTT. The encoded protein is CSVEGEEGATNEKLFF.

The chain carries TRBV7-9 and TRBJ1-4, with a possible D match to TRBD1 (5 bases). Germline CDR1 SEHNR, CDR2 FQNEAQ (reference sequence). The CDR3 consists of 16 residues. Between the trimmed V and J ends, which lost 6 bases and 0 bases, there was a span of 14 bases. The CDR3 nucleotides read TGTGCCAGCAGGTCAACGGGGGGTTCAACTAATGAAAAACTGTTTTTT. Amino acids: CASRSTGGSTNEKLFF.

The rearrangement links TRBV7-9 to TRBJ2-1; tentatively, D is TRBD2 (6 bases). The germline V gene encodes CDR1 SEHNR and CDR2 FQNEAQ (reference sequence). The V and J ends lost 4 bases and 3 bases respectively, with 22 bases between them. CDR3 length equals 18 residues. CDR3 in amino acids: CASSSLTSRAPIYNEQFF. CDR3 DNA sequence: TGTGCCAGCAGCTCCTTGACTAGTCGGGCCCCTATCTACAATGAGCAGTTCTTC.

The CDR3 is CASSMASGAYEQYF. Here the CDR3 DNA reads TGTGCCAGTAGTATGGCTAGCGGAGCCTACGAGCAGTACTTC. The rearrangement links TRBV19 to TRBJ2-7; 7 bases map to TRBD2. The V gene's germline CDR1 is LNHDA and CDR2 SQIVND (reference sequence). V dropped 3 bases and J dropped 2; count of bases not matched to a gene: 4. This CDR3 contains 14 residues.

A remark on this clone: This sample also contains other DNA sequences that code for the same CDR3. V gene TRBV7-2 combines with J gene TRBJ2-7; 8 bases match TRBD2. The junction had 19 bases not matched to a gene; V was cut back by 6 bases and J by 3 bases. CDR1 is SGHTA and CDR2 is FQGNSA in the germline V gene. This CDR3 is built from 18 residues. The DNA of the CDR3 is TGTGCCAGCAGTTCCGGAACTAGCGGAGGCGGGGGATACTACGAGCAGTACGTC. Translating it yields CASSSGTSGGGGYYEQYV.

The chain uses TRBV6-6 and TRBJ2-1, with D unresolved. The V and J ends lost 0 bases and 8 bases respectively, with 11 bases between them. Germline V lookup: CDR1 MNHNY, CDR2 SVGAGI (reference sequence). This CDR3 has 14 amino acids. Here the CDR3 reads CASSYSQSVYEQFF. The DNA for the CDR3 is TGTGCCAGCAGTTACTCTCAGTCAGTCTATGAGCAGTTCTTC.

The chain links TRBV5-6 to TRBJ2-3; TRBD2 agrees at 16 bases. Per germline, CDR1 SGHDT and CDR2 YYEEEE. This CDR3 region has 17 residues. V trimming: 1 base; J trimming: 4 bases; junction bases outside the gene matches: 3. CDR3 bases: TGTGCCAGCAGCTTGACGGGACTAGCGGGAGGGCCAGATACGCAGTATTTT. This translates into CASSLTGLAGGPDTQYF. The full variable domain, in which reference TRBV5-6 and TRBJ2-3 provide the parts outside the CDR3, is DAGVTQSPTHLIKTRGQQVTLRCSPKSGHDTVSWYQQALGQGPQFIFQYYEEEERQRGNFPDRFSGHQFPNYSSELNVNALLLGDSALYLCASSLTGLAGGPDTQYFGPGTRLTVL.

V usage is TRBV5-4 and J usage is TRBJ2-7, with TRBD1 matching 10 bases. The CDR3 totals 14 residues. Germline CDR1 is SGHNT and CDR2 is YYREEE (reference sequence). J was trimmed by 3 bases and V by 1 base; bases with no gene match: 1. In DNA form, the CDR3 reads TGTGCCAGCAGCTTGAGGACAGGGGGCTACGAGCAGTACTTC. Translation: CASSLRTGGYEQYF. Full variable domain (missing parts from reference TRBV5-4 and TRBJ2-7): ETGVTQSPTHLIKTRGQQVTLRCSSQSGHNTVSWYQQALGQGPQFIFQYYREEENGRGNFPPRFSGLQFPNYSSELNVNALELDDSALYLCASSLRTGGYEQYFGPGTRLTVT.

The chain has TRBV13 and TRBJ1-1, with 7 positions matching TRBD1. The length of the CDR3 is 15 residues. In germline, CDR1 is PRHDT, CDR2 FYEKMQ (reference sequence). Trimming at V came to 8 bases and at J to 7 bases, leaving 16 bases not matched to a gene. CDR3 protein: CASGALDRVGDEAFF. CDR3 coding DNA: TGTGCCAGCGGAGCCTTAGACAGGGTTGGCGATGAAGCTTTCTTT.